The sequence of this T cell receptor beta chain was determined in a study of CD8 T cells in ankylosing spondylitis. Study-level results: Enrichment of disease-linked clones was reportedly significant in matched ankylosing spondylitis synovial fluid. Existing reports had already noted some motif variants in reactive arthritis synovial fluid and blood. Made up of 7 to 9 highly homologous variants, a TCR beta motif appeared characteristic of ankylosing spondylitis blood.

The TCR beta libraries were generated through quantitative 5'-RACE incorporating molecular barcodes. TCRdb itself ran the 5' RACE reads through MiXCR, one entry per CDR3 protein. The sample holds about 840,000 distinct CDR3 sequences, 12% seen once. Worth noting for this clonotype: Its antigen is unknown.

Germline CDR1 and CDR2: LGHNA and YSLEER. V was clipped by 0 bases and J by 8 bases, with 11 bases between them. This CDR3 is 14 amino acids long. Sequencing was done on a sample of blood, either unsorted or a sorted T cell fraction (not recorded which). The chain employs TRBV4-3 and TRBJ2-1, with D possibly TRBD2 on 5 matching bases. The source is a male donor with ankylosing spondylitis. CDR3: CASSQDQLRDEQFF. DNA of the CDR3: TGCGCCAGCAGCCAAGATCAGTTGAGGGATGAGCAGTTCTTC.